This T cell receptor beta chain is drawn from a study of blood T cell repertoires in COVID-19. Study-wide context: The study drew acute and convalescent COVID-19 samples from the United States, Italy and Spain. PBMCs, B-cell-depleted T cells, or T cells provided the cDNA or gDNA that made up the material.

Losses at the gene ends were 3 bases for V and 5 bases for J; bases not matched to a gene: 1. CDR1 is KGHSH, CDR2 LQKENI, per germline. CDR3 length equals 15 residues. How the authors handled the data: Estimation of nucleated cell counts relied on the amplification of reference gene primers. Method: immunoSEQ multiplex PCR; TCRdb's copy keeps in-frame clones and lacks some. V, J and clone size were drawn from that table, and D and trimming were deduced from the DNA. The data contain about 190,000 clones, 88% of them seen just once; the ten biggest clones take up roughly 5.5%. The chain recombines TRBV18 with TRBJ2-1; 13 bases agree with TRBD2. This clonotype originated in a man aged 35-49 years with active or convalescent COVID-19. Source material: peripheral blood. CDR3 sequence: CASSPGLAGNNEQFF. CDR3 in DNA: TGTGCCAGCTCACCGGGACTAGCGGGGAACAATGAGCAGTTCTTC. Drawing the rest from reference TRBV18 and TRBJ2-1, the complete variable domain is NAGVMQNPRHLVRRRGQEARLRCSPMKGHSHVYWYRQLPEEGLKFMVYLQKENIIDESGMPKERFSAEFPKEGPSILRIQQVVRGDSAAYFCASSPGLAGNNEQFFGPGTRLTVL.